The rows below give T cell receptor beta chains drawn from one sample of a study of molecular identifiers for immune sequencing clone quantification. From the PCR reads, TCRdb called clonotypes with MiXCR, one entry per CDR3 protein. Among about 630,000 distinct CDR3 sequences listed, about 25% were seen once. Material for sequencing was naive CD8+ T cells from blood, with Jurkat cell RNA spiked in. The receptors derive from a human donor in good health. Some libraries in this study had Jurkat cell RNA spiked in. CDR3s include the opening cysteine and the closing phenylalanine or tryptophan. D genes are given only for firm matches. For some rows the clone size is stated as once, few or many, or as a class when expanded; others skip it.

abundance	v_gene	d_gene	j_gene	CDR3nt	CDR3aa
few	TRBV7-9	.	TRBJ1-4	TGTGCCAGCAGCAGGAACGGCAGGCCTAATGAAAAACTGTTTTTT	CASSRNGRPNEKLFF
many	TRBV5-1	TRBD1	TRBJ2-7	TGCGCCAGCAGCTTGAGGGGGACAGGACGCGAGCAGTACTTC	CASSLRGTGREQYF
few	TRBV6-2/TRBV6-3	TRBD1	TRBJ1-5	TGTGCCAGCAGTCATCGTTACGGGACAGGGTTTCAGCCCCAGCATTTT	CASSHRYGTGFQPQHF
many	TRBV4-3	.	TRBJ1-5	TGCGCCAGCAGCCAAGAACGATTAGGGACATTTAGCAATCAGCCCCAGCATTTT	CASSQERLGTFSNQPQHF
.	TRBV4-1	.	TRBJ2-7	TGCGCCAGCAGCCAAGATGCCCCAGGGGCCTCCTACGAGCAGTACTTC	CASSQDAPGASYEQYF
many	TRBV10-3	.	TRBJ1-1	TGTGCCATCAGGGCAACAATGAACACTGAAGCTTTCTTT	CAIRATMNTEAFF
many	TRBV20-1	.	TRBJ2-7	TGCAGTGCTAGAGGGCCGGGCTCGGAGGAGCAGTACTTC	CSARGPGSEEQYF
many	TRBV13	.	TRBJ2-7	TGTGCCAGCAGCTTATATCTGGCTGCTCCCTACGAGCAGTACTTC	CASSLYLAAPYEQYF
.	TRBV7-9	.	TRBJ2-7	TGTGCCAGCAGCCCTCCTAAGGACATCTTCTACGAGCAGTACTTC	CASSPPKDIFYEQYF
few	TRBV4-2	TRBD2	TRBJ2-7	TGTGCCAGCAGCCAAGAAATCCTAACACTAGCGGGGTTGTCCTACGAGCAGTACTTC	CASSQEILTLAGLSYEQYF
many	TRBV28	TRBD2	TRBJ2-7	TGTGCCAGCAGTTTGTTGACTAGCGGGAGTGTTTACGAGCAGTACTTC	CASSLLTSGSVYEQYF
many	TRBV4-3	.	TRBJ2-7	TGCGCCAGCAGCCAATCGCCAGGGAACTACGAGCAGTACTTC	CASSQSPGNYEQYF
.	TRBV5-6	TRBD1	TRBJ1-1	TGTGCCAGCAGCTTGGCGGGTGCGGGACAGGGTTCGGGCACTGAAGCTTTCTTT	CASSLAGAGQGSGTEAFF
.	TRBV7-6	.	TRBJ2-3	TGTGCCAGCAGCTTAGCGAGGGGATCTAGCACAGATACGCAGTATTTT	CASSLARGSSTDTQYF
few	TRBV24-1	.	TRBJ1-5	TGTGCCACCAGTGATGGCGCGAATCAGCCCCAGCATTTT	CATSDGANQPQHF
many	TRBV6-1	.	TRBJ2-2	TGTGCCAGCAGTGAAGCAGGGTTCGGCACCGGGGAGCTGTTTTTT	CASSEAGFGTGELFF
few	TRBV7-6	.	TRBJ2-1	TGTGCCAGCAGCTTAGAGTCAGGACGAGCTGAGCAGTTCTTC	CASSLESGRAEQFF
many	TRBV20-1	TRBD2	TRBJ2-7	TGCAGTGCTGTAGGGCTAGCGGACTACGAGCAGTACTTC	CSAVGLADYEQYF
many	TRBV4-1	.	TRBJ2-3	TGCGCCAGCAGCCAAGAAAACCGGGGCACAGATACGCAGTATTTT	CASSQENRGTDTQYF
many	TRBV24-1	.	TRBJ2-1	TGTGCCACCAGTGTACAGCCCTACAATGAGCAGTTCTTC	CATSVQPYNEQFF
.	TRBV27	TRBD1	TRBJ1-1	TGTGCCAGCAGTATGGACAGGGGTAACACTGAAGCTTTCTTT	CASSMDRGNTEAFF
many	TRBV20-1	TRBD2	TRBJ2-1	TGCAGTGCTACCAGTTCAGGACTAGCGGTCGATGAGCAGTTCTTC	CSATSSGLAVDEQFF
many	TRBV19	.	TRBJ2-1	TGTGCCAGTAGTATAGCGACCCGTTCCTACAATGAGCAGTTCTTC	CASSIATRSYNEQFF
many	TRBV5-6	.	TRBJ1-6	TGTGCCAGCAGCCCGGGACCTCCGCCGTCACCCCTCCACTTT	CASSPGPPPSPLHF
.	TRBV30	.	TRBJ1-5	TGTGCCTGGAGTGATCGTAGCAATCAGCCCCAGCATTTT	CAWSDRSNQPQHF
many	TRBV9	TRBD1	TRBJ1-2	TGTGCCAGCAGTTCCGGGACAGGCCTGACCAACTATGGCTACACCTTC	CASSSGTGLTNYGYTF
.	TRBV4-1	TRBD2	TRBJ2-5	TGCGCCCGCAGCCAAGATCGGGGGGTGGAGACCCAGTACTTC	CARSQDRGVETQYF
few	TRBV4-1	TRBD1	TRBJ1-2	TGCGCCAGCAGCCAGTCAGGGGGCTTGAACTATGGCTACACCTTC	CASSQSGGLNYGYTF
.	TRBV19	.	TRBJ1-2	TGTGCCGGTAGTATAGCAGGACAAGCTAACTACGGCTACACCTTC	CAGSIAGQANYGYTF
few	TRBV28	.	TRBJ2-1	TGTGCCAGCAGTCCCCTCTTACGGACGACCCACAATGAGCAGTTCTTC	CASSPLLRTTHNEQFF
.	TRBV11-2	.	TRBJ2-7	TGTGCCAGCAGCGTGGGACGGTCGGTGACCTACGAGCAGTACTTC	CASSVGRSVTYEQYF
.	TRBV3-1	TRBD1	TRBJ2-4	TGTGCCAGCAGCCAAGATCCGGGACAGGGGACCAAAAACATTCAGTACTTC	CASSQDPGQGTKNIQYF
many	TRBV29-1	TRBD1	TRBJ2-7	TGCAGCGTTGAAGACCGGACAGGGGACTACGAGCAGTACTTC	CSVEDRTGDYEQYF
few	TRBV6-2/TRBV6-3	.	TRBJ2-7	TGTGCCAGCAGCGACGGGGGGCCCGCCTACGAGCAGTACTTC	CASSDGGPAYEQYF
many	TRBV7-9	.	TRBJ2-3	TGTGCCAGCCTTATGTTATATACGCAGTATTTT	CASLMLYTQYF
few	TRBV6-5	.	TRBJ2-3	TGTGCCAGCAGTTACGAGCAGGAAAGCACAGATACGCAGTATTTT	CASSYEQESTDTQYF
few	TRBV19	.	TRBJ2-7	TGTGCCAGTAGTCTAGGAGTAGCGACCTACGAGCAGTACTTC	CASSLGVATYEQYF
many	TRBV14	.	TRBJ1-6	TGTGCCAGCAGCCACGTAACAGGGTTTAATTCACCCCTCCACTTT	CASSHVTGFNSPLHF
.	TRBV9	TRBD2	TRBJ2-1	TGTGCCAGCAGCACGACTAGCGGTGAGCTTTCCTACAATGAGCAGTTCTTC	CASSTTSGELSYNEQFF
.	TRBV9	.	TRBJ2-7	TGTGCCAGCAGCGTAGAGGGGGATCCCTACGAGCAGTACTTC	CASSVEGDPYEQYF
few	TRBV20-1	.	TRBJ2-4	TGCAGTGCTAGAGATGGAGGTCAAGCCAAAAACATTCAGTACTTC	CSARDGGQAKNIQYF
few	TRBV6-5	.	TRBJ1-1	TGTGCCAGCAGTGGGTTGGACAGCCTAGCTGAAGCTTTCTTT	CASSGLDSLAEAFF
.	TRBV20-1	.	TRBJ2-1	TGCAGTGCCGCGAGGGACCTAACCTTCTACAATGAGCAGTTCTTC	CSAARDLTFYNEQFF